This TCR beta chain came from a study of blood T cell repertoires in COVID-19 (dated by TCRdb to about 2020). Background on the whole study: The collaborator samples originated in the United States, Italy and Spain and spanned the acute and convalescent phases of COVID-19. The prospective study material was composed of cDNA or gDNA derived from T cells, B-cell-depleted T cells, or PBMCs. Subjects who had been exposed to COVID-19, were actively infected with it, or had recovered from it provided the deeply sampled blood TCRbeta repertoires that made up the dataset. A freely available public database, intended as a resource for researchers studying the immune response to SARS-CoV-2, is where the repertoires were released. The samples were drawn from the first 160 participants of the ongoing ImmuneRACE study and from some 1,300 subjects provided by 6 global collaborators. The sample metadata nearly always contained a de-identified subject ID, COVID-19 status, age in years and sex. Where HLA class I and class II types were available, the types were taken from metadata supplied by the sample provider, not from assay-based typing. On the study overall, not on this receptor specifically: The amount of clinical and demographic metadata varied by source and participant and was provided uncurated.

Participants in the prospective study were aged about 18 to 89 years, lived in about two dozen United States geographic areas, and enrolled through a virtual design. Cohort assignment in the prospective study relied on participant-reported clinical history from a screening survey and a study questionnaire. Recovered participants in ImmuneRACE Cohort 3 were defined as having two consecutive negative NP/OP PCR tests, clearance from a healthcare professional, or resolution of symptoms. Mobile phlebotomists in the prospective study collected whole blood, serum and a nasopharyngeal or oropharyngeal swab from every participant. Participants in the prospective study had the option to provide additional blood draws and questionnaires over a roughly two-month period. Blood samples from the prospective study were shipped frozen or at room temperature prior to DNA extraction. Note on this clone: Its antigen target is currently unknown. Per-base quality was not reported, and no clone a single base away is much larger than it.

CDR1 and CDR2, looked up from the germline V gene, are SGHTA and FQGTGA. V has 4 bases trimmed and J has 6 bases trimmed; junction bases matching no gene number 7. The CDR3 contains 14 residues, cysteine and phenylalanine counted. The CDR3 DNA has 42 bases and is translated from base 1. TCRbeta CDR3 regions were amplified from genomic DNA using the immunoSEQ Assay, a bias-controlled multiplex PCR. The original pipeline was this. The number of nucleated cells in each sample was estimated from the amplification of reference gene primers within the assay. To quantify the absolute abundance of each unique TCRbeta CDR3 rearrangement, sequence reads were collapsed and filtered. For each sample, productive Simpson clonality was calculated as the square root of Simpson's diversity index over productive rearrangements. Here the immuneACCESS table is served through TCRdb, limited to in-frame sequences with V and J called. Missing clones are a known gap in these copies; in checked studies unresolved V genes cover under half, and the rest lacks a known reason. V and J calls and clone size come straight from that table; D and trimming were deduced from the DNA. Present in this sample are 250,000 to 350,000 clones, around 88% of which were seen just once. The ten top clones hold about 5.7% of the sample.

The chain is made from TRBV7-3 and TRBJ2-3, with 7 bases aligning to TRBD2. Sequencing used PBMCs or T cells enriched from blood (not recorded which). This TCR came from a woman aged 40 to 55 who had recovered from COVID-19. The nucleotide sequence is TGTGCCAGCAGCTCCGCCGGACTAGAGGATACGCAGTATTTT. Translated, this gives CASSSAGLEDTQYF. Beyond the CDR3, the reference TRBV7-3 and TRBJ2-3 genes provide the residues; the full variable domain reads: GAGVSQTPSNKVTEKGKYVELRCDPISGHTALYWYRQSLGQGPEFLIYFQGTGAADDSGLPNDRFFAVRPEGSVSTLKIQRTERGDSAVYLCASSSAGLEDTQYFGPGTRLTVL.